These 9 T cell receptor beta chains were all obtained from the same sample, sequenced in a study of T cell responses to AZD1222 COVID-19 vaccine. TCRdb keeps only in-frame clones here, not all; method: immunoSEQ multiplex PCR. The sample yields roughly 72,000 clones, about nine tenths seen once. The sequenced sample was peripheral blood, obtained 28 days after the second dose of the MenACWY control vaccine. The receptors originated from an adult who received the MenACWY meningococcal vaccine as a control.

DNA for the CDR3: TGTGCCAGCAGGGAGGACAGGGGCCAGCAGCCCCAGCATTTT. Translation: CASREDRGQQPQHF. V and J are TRBV2 and TRBJ1-5; 9 nucleotides line up with TRBD1. The CDR3 extends over 14 amino acids. The germline gives CDR1 SNHLY, CDR2 FYNNEI. Germline trimming cut 6 bases from V and 7 bases from J; bases unmatched to any gene: 7. Full variable domain (rest looked up from reference TRBV2 and TRBJ1-5): EPEVTQTPSHQVTQMGQEVILRCVPISNHLYFYWYRQILGQKVEFLVSFYNNEISEKSEIFDDQFSVERPDGSNFTLKIRSTKLEDSAMYFCASREDRGQQPQHFGDGTRLSIL.

CDR3 in DNA: TGTGCCAGCAGCTTAGCCAGGGCGGGGGAGCAGTACTTC. It translates to CASSLARAGEQYF. The chain links TRBV7-2 to TRBJ2-7, with D possibly TRBD2 on 6 matching bases. The CDR3 has 13 residues. Germline CDR1 and CDR2: SGHTA and FQGNSA. Deletions cut 0 bases from V and 7 bases from J, with 10 bases between.

CDR3 in amino acids: CASTAPQGMGQPQHF. DNA of the CDR3: TGTGCCAGCACCGCTCCTCAGGGGATGGGTCAGCCCCAGCATTTT. The rearrangement uses TRBV28 and TRBJ1-5, with D possibly matching TRBD1 (6 bases). CDR3 length: 15 residues. The V end lost 7 bases, the J end lost 6 bases, and 19 bases lay between the germline ends. Germline CDR1 and CDR2: MDHEN and SYDVKM.

J is TRBJ2-3 and V is TRBV4-1, with TRBD1 matching 11 bases. This CDR3 comprises 19 residues. Germline assignment: CDR1 MGHRA and CDR2 YSYEKL. Germline trimming cut 4 bases from V and 2 bases from J; bases unmatched to any gene: 14. CDR3 DNA sequence: TGCGCCAGCAGCCTTTGGACAGGGGGCAAAGAGCTAGCCACAGATACGCAGTATTTT. Amino acids: CASSLWTGGKELATDTQYF.

The chain combines TRBV7-3 with TRBJ2-1; 13 nucleotides agree with TRBD2. Trimming removed 5 bases from V and 4 bases from J; junction bases left unmatched: 2. The length of the CDR3 is 15 residues. Germline CDR1 SGHTA, CDR2 FQGTGA. The CDR3 here is CASSETSGGYNEQFF. The CDR3 DNA reads TGTGCCAGCAGCGAGACTAGCGGGGGGTACAATGAGCAGTTCTTC.

The V gene is TRBV2, the J gene TRBJ2-5; D is unresolved. The germline gives CDR1 SNHLY, CDR2 FYNNEI. CDR3 size: 12 residues. V shed 6 bases and J shed 4 bases, with 9 bases lying between them. Written as DNA, the CDR3 is TGTGCCAGCAGGGGGATAGGAGAGACCCAGTACTTC. This translates into CASRGIGETQYF.

This clone appeared a few times. The chain combines TRBV25-1 with TRBJ2-1; 8 bases are a match to TRBD2. The germline V gene encodes CDR1 MGHDK and CDR2 SYGVNS. V shed 2 bases, J shed 1 base, and the junction held 1 base outside the gene matches. This CDR3 has 15 residues. The CDR3 nucleotides read TGTGCCAGCAGTGAAACGGGGGGGTCCTACAATGAGCAGTTCTTC. Its protein is CASSETGGSYNEQFF.

The chain joins TRBV30 to TRBJ1-5; 7 bases are shared with TRBD1. CDR3 length equals 15 residues. V was clipped by 0 bases and J by 6 bases; unmatched bases: 8. The germline V gene has CDR1 GTSNPN and CDR2 SVGIG (reference sequence). The CDR3 nucleotides read TGTGCCTGGAGTGTTGGAGGCAGGGGGACTCAGCCCCAGCATTTT. It encodes CAWSVGGRGTQPQHF.

This clone appeared a few times. The rearrangement uses TRBV5-4 and TRBJ2-5; 11 bases agree with TRBD1. CDR1 and CDR2 (germline): SGHNT, YYREEE (reference sequence). V shed 4 bases and J 4 bases; nucleotides not matched to a gene: 9. The CDR3 runs 16 residues. The CDR3 nucleotides read TGTGCCAGCAGCCCCACCGGACAGGGGGCACCAGAGACCCAGTACTTC. The encoded protein is CASSPTGQGAPETQYF.